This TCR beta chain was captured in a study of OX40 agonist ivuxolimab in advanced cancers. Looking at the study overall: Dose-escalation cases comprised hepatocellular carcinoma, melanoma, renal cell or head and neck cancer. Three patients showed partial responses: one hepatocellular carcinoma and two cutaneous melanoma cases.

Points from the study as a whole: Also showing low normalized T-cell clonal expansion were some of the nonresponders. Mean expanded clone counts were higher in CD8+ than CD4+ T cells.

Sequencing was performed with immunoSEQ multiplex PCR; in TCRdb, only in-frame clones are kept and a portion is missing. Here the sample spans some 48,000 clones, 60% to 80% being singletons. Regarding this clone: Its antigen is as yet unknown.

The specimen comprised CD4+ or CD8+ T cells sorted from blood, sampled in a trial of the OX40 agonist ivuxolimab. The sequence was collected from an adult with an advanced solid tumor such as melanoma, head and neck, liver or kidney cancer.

The CDR3 region is CASMMGQTYEQYF. In nucleotides, the CDR3 is TGTGCCAGCATGATGGGCCAGACCTACGAGCAGTACTTC. J is TRBJ2-7 and V is TRBV2; D is undetermined. CDR1 SNHLY and CDR2 FYNNEI come from the germline V gene. This CDR3 has 13 amino acids. Deletions cut 7 bases from V and 2 bases from J, with 12 bases between.